The 9 T cell receptor beta chains reported below all come from one sample, sequenced in a study of CD8 T cells in ankylosing spondylitis. TCRdb redid the calling of the 5' RACE reads with MiXCR, one entry per CDR3 protein. This table has approximately 100,000 distinct CDR3 sequences, approximately 25% appearing once. The sample taken for sequencing was synovial fluid, either unsorted or a sorted T cell fraction (not recorded which). These receptors came from a male donor with ankylosing spondylitis.

The genes are TRBV3-1 and TRBJ2-1; 7 nucleotides agree with TRBD1. The length of the CDR3 is 11 residues. With V trimmed by 4 bases and J by 10 bases, 1 base remained unmatched. Germline values: CDR1 LGHDT, CDR2 YNNKEL (reference sequence). The CDR3 DNA sequence: TGTGCCAGCAGCCCGGGACAGGAGCAGTTCTTC. This translates into CASSPGQEQFF.

In this sample, this clonotype turned up a few times. The V gene is TRBV7-2, the J gene TRBJ1-4; 10 bases are a match to TRBD1. V gave up 5 bases and J gave up 8 bases; unmatched junction bases: 14. The CDR3 is 17 amino acids. Germline V gene sequence: CDR1 SGHTA, CDR2 FQGNSA. CDR3 nucleotide sequence: TGTGCCAGCAGCCGAAAATCAGGGACAGGGGTTGGGGAAAAACTGTTTTTT. It codes for CASSRKSGTGVGEKLFF. Full variable domain (rest looked up from reference TRBV7-2 and TRBJ1-4): GAGVSQSPSNKVTEKGKDVELRCDPISGHTALYWYRQSLGQGLEFLIYFQGNSAPDKSGLPSDRFSAERTGGSVSTLTIQRTQQEDSAVYLCASSRKSGTGVGEKLFFGSGTQLSVL.

A few counts support this clonotype. This sequence joins TRBV29-1 and TRBJ1-2, with D hard to call. Trimming removed 7 bases at V and 8 bases at J, with 23 bases between. The germline gives CDR1 SQVTM, CDR2 ANQGSEA. This CDR3 contains 14 residues. DNA of the CDR3: TGCAGCGCCGAACCCCAATACATGTCCGGAGGCTACACCTTC. Translating gives CSAEPQYMSGGYTF.

The genes are TRBV20-1 and TRBJ2-1; the match to TRBD2 covers 14 bases. The CDR3 covers 17 residues. Germline CDR1 reads DFQATT; CDR2 reads SNEGSKA (reference sequence). V shed 0 bases and J 8 bases; nucleotides not matched to a gene: 9. The CDR3 region is CSARDGTSGSLLHEQFF. The CDR3 DNA is TGCAGTGCTAGAGACGGGACTAGCGGGAGTTTACTCCATGAGCAGTTCTTC.

This chain uses TRBV4-2 with TRBJ2-1; 7 bases are a match to TRBD1. Germline V gives CDR1 LGHNA, CDR2 YNFKEQ. The V gene end was trimmed by 1 base and the J gene end by 6 bases; junction bases not matched to a gene: 6. The CDR3 covers 15 residues. CDR3 loop: CASSQVQRTGNEQFF. Written as DNA, the CDR3 is TGTGCCAGCAGCCAAGTTCAGAGGACAGGCAATGAGCAGTTCTTC.

A single count supports this clonotype. CDR3 bases: TGCGCCAGCAGCTTGAGGACTAGCGGAGGGGGGACCCAGTACTTC. It yields the protein CASSLRTSGGGTQYF. The chain employs TRBV5-1 and TRBJ2-5, with 10 bases fitting TRBD2. V trimming: 1 base; J trimming: 7 bases; junction bases outside the gene matches: 7. The germline V gene encodes CDR1 SGHRS and CDR2 YFSETQ. This CDR3 contains 15 residues.

This clonotype was observed a few times. The chain uses TRBV28 and TRBJ2-7, with no clear D. CDR3 length equals 14 residues. Germline values: CDR1 MDHEN, CDR2 SYDVKM. Trimming cost V 3 bases and J 3 bases, with 12 bases left between them. CDR3 nucleotide sequence: TGTGCCAGCAGTTTGGTGGACCGAGTCTACGAGCAGTACGTC. Its translation is CASSLVDRVYEQYV.

The rearrangement links TRBV24-1 to TRBJ1-3, with D hard to call. V gave up 4 bases and J gave up 4 bases, with 10 bases separating them. The CDR3 is made up of 14 amino acids. Germline CDR1 KGHDR, CDR2 SFDVKD. The CDR3 region has the DNA TGTGCCACCAGTGACAAACACTACGGAAACACCATATATTTT. Translated: CATSDKHYGNTIYF.

This clonotype showed up just a few times. The V gene is TRBV3-1, the J gene TRBJ2-5, with D perhaps TRBD2 (5 bases). Germline lookup yields CDR1 LGHDT and CDR2 YNNKEL (reference sequence). Trimming removed 8 bases from V and 2 bases from J, with 12 bases in between. The CDR3 is made up of 13 amino acids. Written as DNA, the CDR3 is TGTGCCAGCGCCACGAGGGTTCAAGAGACCCAGTACTTC. Its protein is CASATRVQETQYF.